Detailed here is one TCR beta chain. The antigen remains undetermined. The CDR3 contains 14 residues. The ends were cut back, 0 bases at V and 7 bases at J, with 12 bases in the middle. CDR1 and CDR2 from the germline V gene are MGHRA and YSYEKL. Here immunoSEQ multiplex PCR was the method, and the copy in TCRdb shows in-frame clones only, minus some. Among 120,000 to 150,000 clones listed, about 90% were seen once. This sample is drawn from a study of T cell responses to AZD1222 COVID-19 vaccine. The study, taken as a whole, reports: Donors, mostly white British, included more females; clonal diversity was possibly underestimated. Unmutated variant regions are reportedly the target of nearly half of TCRs that are spike-specific.

The genes are TRBV4-1 and TRBJ1-2; no clear D gene. This sequence was found in an adult who received the AZD1222 COVID-19 vaccine. The source was peripheral blood, collected 28 days after the second AZD1222 dose. CDR3 residues: CASSQEGGIGGYTF. The CDR3 coding sequence is TGCGCCAGCAGCCAAGAGGGAGGGATCGGTGGCTACACCTTC.